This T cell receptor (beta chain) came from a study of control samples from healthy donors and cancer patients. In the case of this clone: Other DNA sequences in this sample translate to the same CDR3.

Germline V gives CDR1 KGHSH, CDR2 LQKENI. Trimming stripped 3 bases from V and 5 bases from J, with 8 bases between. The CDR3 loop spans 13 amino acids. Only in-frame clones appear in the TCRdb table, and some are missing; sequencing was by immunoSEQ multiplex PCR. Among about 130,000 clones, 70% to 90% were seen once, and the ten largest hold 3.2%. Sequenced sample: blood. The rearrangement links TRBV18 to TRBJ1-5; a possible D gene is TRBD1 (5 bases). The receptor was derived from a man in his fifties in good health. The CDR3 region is CASSPGTDQPQHF. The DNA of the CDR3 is TGTGCCAGCTCACCCGGGACGGATCAGCCCCAGCATTTT.